A selection of T cell receptor beta chains follows, all from one sample in a study of identical twins. TCRdb analysed the 5' RACE reads with MiXCR anew, one entry per CDR3 protein. The sample includes around 500,000 distinct CDR3 sequences, 13% to 15% of them seen just once. The same sample was also used in a study of yellow fever vaccine responses in identical twins.

The specimen was CD4+ T cells sorted from blood. Receptors were obtained from a woman between 18 and 29 years old in good health. Both conserved end residues are trimmed from each CDR3. Only part of the rows carry a size: once, few, many, or a class if the clone is expanded.

len: 13
v_gene: TRBV2
abundance: .
CDR3aa: ASSASGTRGTEAF

len: 13
v_gene: TRBV20-1
abundance: few
CDR3aa: SAGRGTGAQETQY

len: 15
v_gene: TRBV19
abundance: .
CDR3aa: ASSPDRQGGAGGEQY

len: 12
v_gene: TRBV12-3/TRBV12-4
abundance: many
CDR3aa: ASSLVQGRETQY

len: 14
v_gene: TRBV18
abundance: few
CDR3aa: ASSPSRDRAGNEQF

len: 13
v_gene: TRBV20-1
abundance: .
CDR3aa: SARDGTANTGELF

len: 14
v_gene: TRBV18
abundance: few
CDR3aa: ASSPLAGGRTDTQY

len: 12
v_gene: TRBV12-3/TRBV12-4
abundance: few
CDR3aa: ASSLVTSNQPQH

len: 12
v_gene: TRBV21-1
abundance: .
CDR3aa: ASRKMTTADTQY

len: 13
v_gene: TRBV28
abundance: .
CDR3aa: ASSSPTRRNSPLH

len: 11
v_gene: TRBV5-1
abundance: many
CDR3aa: ASRGTAQETQY

len: 13
v_gene: TRBV28
abundance: few
CDR3aa: ASSLVHGITYEQY

len: 11
v_gene: TRBV7-2
abundance: few
CDR3aa: ASSLPGMMTQY

len: 13
v_gene: TRBV18
abundance: .
CDR3aa: ASSPNRERNNEQF

len: 11
v_gene: TRBV20-1
abundance: many
CDR3aa: SAEARGTDTQY

len: 11
v_gene: TRBV5-5
abundance: few
CDR3aa: ASSTEQGFEQY

len: 11
v_gene: TRBV2
abundance: few
CDR3aa: ASTNYVQETQY

len: 10
v_gene: TRBV6-5
abundance: few
CDR3aa: ASRGLYTEAF

len: 14
v_gene: TRBV11-2
abundance: many
CDR3aa: ASSLGLAGGWDTQY

len: 13
v_gene: TRBV5-1
abundance: .
CDR3aa: ASSLGQGREETQY